This T cell receptor beta chain was found in a study of response to subunit inactivated influenza vaccine. A single record per CDR3 protein comes from TCRdb applying MiXCR to the RT-PCR reads. In the table there are about 540,000 distinct CDR3 sequences, roughly 25% of which are singletons. Trimming took 3 bases from V and 5 from J; bases not matched to a gene: 5. Germline V gene data show CDR1 as SGHDT and CDR2 as YYEEEE. The CDR3 contains 14 residues. These data were likewise used in another study, on T cells expressing NK-cell markers. That study reports: Generation of TCR beta cDNA was performed by 5'RACE template switching incorporating UMIs. From sorted CD3+CD56+NKG2C+, CD3+CD56+NKG2C- and CD3+CD56-NKG2C+ T cells came the TCR beta repertoires. Seven of the eight sequenced donors were classified as HCMV-seropositive, and one was classified as seronegative.

This TCR derives from a man aged 45 to 65 who received an inactivated influenza vaccine. Specimen: CD4+ T cells sorted from PBMCs, collected roughly 12 days after vaccination. This sequence joins TRBV5-6 and TRBJ1-1, with 9 bases identical to TRBD1. CDR3 loop: CASSYRGQGTEAFF. The CDR3 DNA reads TGTGCCAGCAGCTACCGCGGACAGGGGACTGAAGCTTTCTTT.